Presented here are 19 T cell receptor beta chains from one specimen sequenced in a study of blood T cells in healthy people across ages. Through a sample-barcoded 5' primer and a J-beta primer mix, a second PCR was run for 7 to 11 cycles. A single record per CDR3 protein comes from TCRdb applying MiXCR to the 5' RACE reads. The table records about 1.7 million distinct CDR3 sequences, over 25% of them present only once. Sequenced input: blood. The receptor source for this set is a woman aged 30 to 39 in good health.

This chain uses TRBV11-2 with TRBJ2-3; weak D call: TRBD2 (6 bases). The CDR3 consists of 14 residues. Trimming took 2 bases from V and 4 from J, leaving 10 bases between them. The germline CDR1 and CDR2 sequences are SGHAT and FQNNGV. The chain's CDR3 is CASSLWGLSDTQYF. The CDR3 DNA is TGTGCCAGCAGCTTATGGGGACTCTCAGATACGCAGTATTTT.

This clonotype has only one observation. Here the CDR3 reads CASSPAVSRGTEAFF. In DNA form, the CDR3 reads TGTGCCAGCTCACCAGCGGTTAGCAGGGGAACTGAAGCTTTCTTT. This sequence joins TRBV18 and TRBJ1-1, with a tentative D call TRBD1 (6 bases). This CDR3 is 15 amino acids long. Trimming stripped 2 bases from V and 5 bases from J, with 15 bases between. Germline loops: CDR1 KGHSH, CDR2 LQKENI.

This clonotype came up a few times. One end of the junction does not line up with germline, which may come from a read error. CDR3 in DNA: TGCGCCAGTAGCTTGAGACAGGGGATGGATACGCAGTATTTT. Protein: CASSLRQGMDTQYF. The chain carries TRBV5-1 and TRBJ2-3; 8 bases match TRBD1. In germline, CDR1 is SGHRS, CDR2 YFSETQ. The CDR3 sequence is 14 residues long.

The CDR3 DNA follows: TGTGCCAGCAGTTACCCAGGGCGCGAGCAGTACTTC. It yields the protein CASSYPGREQYF. V is TRBV6-6 and J is TRBJ2-7; a possible D gene is TRBD1 (5 bases). Germline V gene lookup returns CDR1 MNHNY and CDR2 SVGAGI (reference sequence). CDR3 length: 12 amino acids. Trimming shortened V by 2 bases and J by 6 bases, and 8 bases separated the two germline ends.

Here the CDR3 DNA reads TGTGCCAGCAGTTGGGTTTCGGGAGATACGCAGTATTTT. Translated: CASSWVSGDTQYF. The chain is built from TRBV27 and TRBJ2-3; the D is unclear. The germline V gene encodes CDR1 MNHEY and CDR2 SMNVEV (reference sequence). This CDR3 region has 13 residues. Trimming took off 4 bases at V and 5 bases at J, with 10 bases between the two ends.

This clonotype was recorded at least ten times. The V and J genes are TRBV7-9 and TRBJ2-7, with D possibly being TRBD1 or TRBD2 (6 bases each). The V end lost 5 bases, the J end lost 3 bases, and 11 bases lay between the germline ends. Germline CDR1 reads SEHNR; CDR2 reads FQNEAQ (reference sequence). CDR3 length: 13 amino acids. The CDR3 DNA follows: TGTGCCAGCAGCGGCGGGACACGCTACGAGCAGTACTTC. This codes for CASSGGTRYEQYF.

This clonotype was detected only a few times. J is TRBJ2-2 and V is TRBV5-6; D possibly corresponds to TRBD1 (5 bases). This CDR3 has 13 residues. Per the germline V gene, CDR1 is SGHDT and CDR2 is YYEEEE. Trimming cost V 4 bases and J 6 bases, with 10 bases left between them. The CDR3 DNA sequence: TGTGCCAGCAGCCGGACAATCGCCGGGGAGCTGTTTTTT. Its protein is CASSRTIAGELFF.

Points on this clonotype: One end of the junction fails to match germline, which may point to a read error. This chain links TRBV2 with TRBJ2-7; TRBD2 matches 11 bases. CDR3 length: 15 residues. Per germline, CDR1 SNHLY and CDR2 FYNNEI. CDR3 bases: TGTGCCAGCAGTGAGGGACTAGCGGACTCCTACGAGCGGTACTTC. Residues: CASSEGLADSYERYF. The full variable domain, rest sourced from reference TRBV2 and TRBJ2-7, is EPEVTQTPSHQVTQMGQEVILRCVPISNHLYFYWYRQILGQKVEFLVSFYNNEISEKSEIFDDQFSVERPDGSNFTLKIRSTKLEDSAMYFCASSEGLADSYERYFGPGTRLTVT.

This clonotype was recorded once. The rearrangement uses TRBV4-1 and TRBJ2-3; 9 nucleotides line up with TRBD2. CDR1 and CDR2 from the germline V gene are MGHRA and YSYEKL. The CDR3 sequence is 16 residues long. The V gene end was trimmed by 1 base and the J gene end by 2 bases; junction bases not matched to a gene: 4. The CDR3 is CASSQVLAGITDTQYF. The CDR3 DNA reads TGCGCCAGCAGCCAAGTCCTAGCGGGGATCACAGATACGCAGTATTTT.

The rearrangement joins TRBV3-1 to TRBJ1-2; maybe TRBD1 (6 bases). Per germline, CDR1 LGHDT and CDR2 YNNKEL (reference sequence). The CDR3 totals 15 residues. The V end lost 0 bases, the J end lost 2 bases, and 10 bases lay between the germline ends. As DNA, the CDR3 is TGTGCCAGCAGCCAAGAAGGACAGACAAACTATGGCTACACCTTC. Translated, it gives CASSQEGQTNYGYTF.

The chain has TRBV29-1 and TRBJ1-2, with D perhaps TRBD1 (5 bases). Germline loops: CDR1 SQVTM, CDR2 ANQGSEA. Trimming stripped 0 bases from V and 6 bases from J, with 14 bases between. CDR3 size: 14 residues. Here the CDR3 reads CSVEDHRDWNGYTF. The CDR3 DNA reads TGCAGCGTTGAAGACCACCGGGACTGGAATGGCTACACCTTC.

This chain joins TRBV7-9 and TRBJ1-2; D is unresolved. Trimming took 8 bases from V and 2 from J, leaving 15 bases between them. Germline CDR1 and CDR2: SEHNR and FQNEAQ (reference sequence). The CDR3 sequence is 14 residues long. Here the CDR3 reads CASVGAKGNYGYTF. The CDR3 region has the DNA TGTGCCAGCGTAGGCGCCAAGGGAAACTATGGCTACACCTTC.

In this sample, this clonotype turned up a few times. V usage is TRBV6-5 and J usage is TRBJ2-1; no clear D gene. V dropped 0 bases and J dropped 15 bases, with 12 bases sitting between them. The CDR3 loop spans 12 amino acids. CDR1 and CDR2 (germline): MNHEY, SVGAGI. The CDR3, as DNA: TGTGCCAGCAGTTACTCGTCCGGAATCCTGTTCTTC. Residues: CASSYSSGILFF.

The gene calls are TRBV7-9 and TRBJ2-3; TRBD2 matches at 7 bases. Germline CDR1 SEHNR, CDR2 FQNEAQ (reference sequence). The CDR3 loop spans 13 amino acids. J gave up 6 bases and V 5 bases, and 5 bases lay outside the gene matches. CDR3 protein: CASSQTSADTQYF. CDR3 DNA: TGTGCCAGCAGCCAAACTAGCGCTGATACGCAGTATTTT.

This clonotype appeared many times. The chain employs TRBV20-1 and TRBJ2-3; 7 bases match TRBD2. V was clipped by 7 bases and J by 3 bases; unmatched bases: 10. The CDR3 is 14 residues long. Looked up from germline, CDR1 is DFQATT and CDR2 is SNEGSKA (reference sequence). CDR3 DNA sequence: TGCAGTGTTTATGGCGGGAGCAGAACAGATACGCAGTATTTT. Protein product: CSVYGGSRTDTQYF.

In its sample, this clonotype was seen a few times. The chain joins TRBV6-2 or TRBV6-3 to TRBJ2-1, with 11 bases lining up with TRBD2. V was clipped by 0 bases and J by 10 bases; unmatched bases: 8. This CDR3 is 16 amino acids long. CDR1 is MNHEY and CDR2 is SVGEGT in the germline V gene. The CDR3 spells CASSYSRLAGGREQFF. DNA of the CDR3: TGTGCCAGCAGTTACTCGCGGCTAGCGGGAGGAAGGGAGCAGTTCTTC.

This clonotype has more than one count but fewer than ten. The chain links TRBV5-6 to TRBJ2-3; 10 bases line up with TRBD1. Germline loops: CDR1 SGHDT, CDR2 YYEEEE. Trimming at V came to 2 bases and at J to 2 bases, leaving 8 bases not matched to a gene. CDR3 length equals 17 residues. The CDR3 region has the DNA TGTGCCAGCAGCTTCGGGACAGGGGCACCAATCACAGATACGCAGTATTTT. As protein: CASSFGTGAPITDTQYF.

The chain employs TRBV20-1 and TRBJ2-7, with 9 bases that match TRBD2. With 0 bases clipped from V and 7 bases from J, the junction kept 10 bases outside the gene matches. The germline V gene has CDR1 DFQATT and CDR2 SNEGSKA (reference sequence). CDR3 length: 15 residues. CDR3 in amino acids: CSARDSGGRRNEQYF. The DNA for the CDR3 is TGCAGTGCTAGAGATAGCGGGGGCCGCAGGAATGAGCAGTACTTC.

The V gene is TRBV12-3 or TRBV12-4, the J gene TRBJ2-3, with 12 bases fitting TRBD2. After removal of 3 bases from V and 2 bases from J, the junction contained 15 bases not matched to a gene. This CDR3 is built from 20 residues. This chain's CDR3 is CASSFKASGRVTAITDTQYF. The CDR3 nucleotides read TGTGCCAGCAGTTTTAAGGCTAGCGGGAGGGTAACGGCGATCACAGATACGCAGTATTTT.